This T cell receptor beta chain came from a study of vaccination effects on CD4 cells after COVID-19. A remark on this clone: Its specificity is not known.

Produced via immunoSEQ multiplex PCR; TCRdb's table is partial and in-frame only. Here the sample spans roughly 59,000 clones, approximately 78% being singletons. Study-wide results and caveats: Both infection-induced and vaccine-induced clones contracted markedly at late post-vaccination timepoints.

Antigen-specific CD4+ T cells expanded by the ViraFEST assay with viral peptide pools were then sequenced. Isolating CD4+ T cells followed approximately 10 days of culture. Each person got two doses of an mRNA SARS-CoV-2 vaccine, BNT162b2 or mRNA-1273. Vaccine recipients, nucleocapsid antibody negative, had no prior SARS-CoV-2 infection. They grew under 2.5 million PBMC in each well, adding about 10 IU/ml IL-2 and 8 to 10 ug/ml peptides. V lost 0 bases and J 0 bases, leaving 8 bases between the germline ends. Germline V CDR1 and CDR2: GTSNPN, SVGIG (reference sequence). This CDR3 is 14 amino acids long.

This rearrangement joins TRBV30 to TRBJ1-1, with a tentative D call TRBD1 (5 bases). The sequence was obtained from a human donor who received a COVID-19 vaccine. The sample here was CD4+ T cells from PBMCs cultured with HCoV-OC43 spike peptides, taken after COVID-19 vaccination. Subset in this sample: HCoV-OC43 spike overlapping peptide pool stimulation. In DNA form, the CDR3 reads TGTGCCTGGAGTGTAGGGACCCTGAACACTGAAGCTTTCTTT. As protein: CAWSVGTLNTEAFF.